The clone carrying this TCR beta chain was detected once. Its antigen remains unidentified. The V end was cut by 7 bases, the J end by 0 bases, with 31 bases between. Germline V CDR1 and CDR2: SQVTM, ANQGSEA. The CDR3 spans 20 residues. The source of the sample is a study of regulatory and conventional T cells in RAG deficiency. Study-level findings and limits: Omenn syndrome and CID/AS patients had roughly 100-fold fewer unique Treg TCR beta sequences, versus 9.5 to 10-fold elsewhere.

The protocol was immunoSEQ multiplex PCR, while the TCRdb copy is restricted to in-frame clones and leaves out a portion. The data hold some 6,100 clones, with around 90% observed a single time. The sequencing sample was made of CD8+ T cells sorted from blood. V usage is TRBV29-1 and J usage is TRBJ2-4; D might be TRBD1 or TRBD2, each matching 5 bases. The receptor comes from a human donor with RAG deficiency presenting as severe combined immunodeficiency. Here the CDR3 reads CSAITWGQVGRGIAKNIQYF. The CDR3 nucleotides are TGCAGCGCCATAACGTGGGGCCAGGTAGGGAGAGGGATAGCCAAAAACATTCAGTACTTC.